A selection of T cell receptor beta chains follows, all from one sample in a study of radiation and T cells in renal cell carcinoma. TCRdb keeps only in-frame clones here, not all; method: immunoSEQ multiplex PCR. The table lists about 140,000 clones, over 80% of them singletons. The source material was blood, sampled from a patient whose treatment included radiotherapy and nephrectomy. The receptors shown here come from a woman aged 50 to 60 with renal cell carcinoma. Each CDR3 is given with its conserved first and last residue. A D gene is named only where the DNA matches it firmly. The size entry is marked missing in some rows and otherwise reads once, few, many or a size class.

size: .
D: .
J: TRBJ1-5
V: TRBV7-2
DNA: TGTGCCAGCAGCTTTACCCACGGGAACAGACAGCCCCAGCATTTT
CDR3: CASSFTHGNRQPQHF

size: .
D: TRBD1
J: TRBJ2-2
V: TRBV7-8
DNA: TGTGCCAGCAGCAACCGACAGGGGTCCGGGGAGCTGTTTTTT
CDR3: CASSNRQGSGELFF

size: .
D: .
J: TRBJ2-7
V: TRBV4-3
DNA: TGCGCCAGCAGCCAAGATCGTTGGGCCTACGAGCAGTACTTC
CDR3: CASSQDRWAYEQYF

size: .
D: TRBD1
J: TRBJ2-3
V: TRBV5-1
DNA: TGCGCCAGCAGCTCCGGGACAGGGTCAGATACGCAGTATTTT
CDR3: CASSSGTGSDTQYF

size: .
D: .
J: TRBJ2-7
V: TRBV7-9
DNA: TGTGCCAGCAGCTTAAGAGGGGAGCAGTACTTC
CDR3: CASSLRGEQYF

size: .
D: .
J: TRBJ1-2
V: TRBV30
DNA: TGTGCCTGGAGTGTGTGGGGGGTTCATGGCTACACCTTC
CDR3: CAWSVWGVHGYTF

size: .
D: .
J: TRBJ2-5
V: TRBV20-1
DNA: TGCAGTGCTGAGGGGCAAGAGACCCAGTACTTC
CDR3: CSAEGQETQYF

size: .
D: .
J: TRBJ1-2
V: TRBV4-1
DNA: TGCGCCAGGGGCAGACGTCGAGGAAACTACTATGGCTACACCTTC
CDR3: CARGRRRGNYYGYTF

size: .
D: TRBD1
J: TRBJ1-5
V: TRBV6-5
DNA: TGTGCCAGCAGATCTGGACAGGGGGGATTACGGCCCCAGCATTTT
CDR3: CASRSGQGGLRPQHF

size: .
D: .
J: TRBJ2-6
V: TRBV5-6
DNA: TGTGCCAGCAGCTCGAGAACTGGGGCCAACGTCCTGACTTTC
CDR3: CASSSRTGANVLTF

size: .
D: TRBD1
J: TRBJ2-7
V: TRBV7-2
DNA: TGTGCCAGCAGCTCGGACAGGGGCTCCTACGAGCAGTACTTC
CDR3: CASSSDRGSYEQYF

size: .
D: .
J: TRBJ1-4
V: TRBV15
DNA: TGTGCCACCAGCAGAGCAAGGGCAGCAACTAATGAAAAACTGTTTTTT
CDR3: CATSRARAATNEKLFF

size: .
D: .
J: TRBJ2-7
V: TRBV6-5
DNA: TGTGCCAGCACCCCTAGTGGACTGAGGGCCCACGAGCAGTACTTC
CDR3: CASTPSGLRAHEQYF

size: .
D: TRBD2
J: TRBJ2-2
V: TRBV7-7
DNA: TGTGCCAGCAGCTCGACTAGCGGTGTCACCGGGGAGCTGTTTTTT
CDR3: CASSSTSGVTGELFF

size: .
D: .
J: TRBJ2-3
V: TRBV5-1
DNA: TGCGCCAGCAGCTTGACGGCTACAAGTGAGAATACGCAGTATTTT
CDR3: CASSLTATSENTQYF

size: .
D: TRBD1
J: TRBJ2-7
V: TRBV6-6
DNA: TGTGCCAGCAGGCCCGGGACAGGGGGAAGCCAGCAGTACTTC
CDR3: CASRPGTGGSQQYF

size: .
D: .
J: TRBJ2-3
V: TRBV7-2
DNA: TGTGCCTCCCAAGGGGCGCCCCCAGATACGCAGTATTTT
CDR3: CASQGAPPDTQYF

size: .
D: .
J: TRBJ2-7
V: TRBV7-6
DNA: TGTGCCAGCAGCTCGGGACTGACCTACGAGCAGTACTTC
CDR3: CASSSGLTYEQYF

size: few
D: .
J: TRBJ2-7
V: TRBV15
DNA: TGTGCCACCAGCATTGGTAGCTCCTACGAGCAGTACTTC
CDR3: CATSIGSSYEQYF

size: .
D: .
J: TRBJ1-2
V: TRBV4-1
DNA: TGCGCCAGCAGCCAAGAAGGTACGGTTAACTATGGCTACACCTTC
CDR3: CASSQEGTVNYGYTF

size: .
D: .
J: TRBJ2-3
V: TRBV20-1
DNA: TGCAGTGCCTATGAAACGCAGTATTTT
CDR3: CSAYETQYF

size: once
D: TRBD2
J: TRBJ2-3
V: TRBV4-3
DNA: TGCGCCAGCAGCTCCTCCCTTAACCTAGCGGGAATTGCAGATACGCAGTATTTT
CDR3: CASSSSLNLAGIADTQYF

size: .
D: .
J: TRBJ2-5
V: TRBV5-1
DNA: TGCGCCAGCAGCACCAGTCCGGGACCCCAAGAGACCCAGTACTTC
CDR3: CASSTSPGPQETQYF

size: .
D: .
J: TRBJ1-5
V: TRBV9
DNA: TGTGCCAGCAGCGTAAGCAGCCAGTCGAATCAGCCCCAGCATTTT
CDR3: CASSVSSQSNQPQHF

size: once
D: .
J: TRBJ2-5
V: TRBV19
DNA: TGTGCCAGTAGTATATCGTCCCAAGAGACCCAGTACTTC
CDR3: CASSISSQETQYF

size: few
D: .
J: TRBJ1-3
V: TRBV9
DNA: TGTGCCAGCAGCGCCGGGACGGATGATGGAAACACCATATATTTT
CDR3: CASSAGTDDGNTIYF

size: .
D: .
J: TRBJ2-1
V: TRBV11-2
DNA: TGTGCCAGCAGCCAAAGCTCCTACAATGAGCAGTTCTTC
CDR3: CASSQSSYNEQFF

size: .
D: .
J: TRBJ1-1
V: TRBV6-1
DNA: TGTGCCAGCAGTGAAGTCGGCAACACTGAAGCTTTCTTT
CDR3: CASSEVGNTEAFF

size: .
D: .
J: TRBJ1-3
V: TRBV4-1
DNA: TGCGCCAGCAGCCAAGCTCCAGGGGACCCTGGAAACACCATATATTTT
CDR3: CASSQAPGDPGNTIYF

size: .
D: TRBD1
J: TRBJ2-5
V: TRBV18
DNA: TGTGCCAGCTCACCAAGTATTGGGGGACAGCAAGAGACCCAGTACTTC
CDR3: CASSPSIGGQQETQYF

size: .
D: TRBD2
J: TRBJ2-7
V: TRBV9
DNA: TGTGCCAGCAGCGTAGTTAGCGGGTACGAGCAGTACTTC
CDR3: CASSVVSGYEQYF

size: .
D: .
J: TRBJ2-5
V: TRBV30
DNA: TGTGCCTGGAGTCCCCATCACCCCGCCGGGACCCAGTACTTC
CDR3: CAWSPHHPAGTQYF

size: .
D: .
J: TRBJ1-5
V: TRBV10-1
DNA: TGCGCCAGCAGTGATACGCCATCTCAGCCCCAGCATTTT
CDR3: CASSDTPSQPQHF

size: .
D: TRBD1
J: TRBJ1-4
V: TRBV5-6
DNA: TGTGCCAGCAGAGGGGGCCCTGAACGGCTGTTTTTT
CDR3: CASRGGPERLFF

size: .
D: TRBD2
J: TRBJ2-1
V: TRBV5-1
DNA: TGCGCCAGCAGCTTGGATGCGGGGGGGCCTCGTGAGCAGTTCTTC
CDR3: CASSLDAGGPREQFF

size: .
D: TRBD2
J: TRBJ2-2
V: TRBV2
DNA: TGTGCCAGCAGTGAGGGAGGGATCGGCGGGGAGCTGTTTTTT
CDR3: CASSEGGIGGELFF

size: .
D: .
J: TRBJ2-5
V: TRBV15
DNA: TGTGCCACCAGCAGGCCCGGAGAGACCCAGTACTTC
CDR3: CATSRPGETQYF